The 21 T cell receptor beta chains below come from one sample, sequenced in a study of cytomegalovirus exposure and HLA in healthy donors. Use of 60 Vbeta and 13 Jbeta primers characterized the PCR. Some clones are missing from TCRdb's copy, which holds only in-frame ones; the method was immunoSEQ multiplex PCR. The sample gives about 120,000 clones, approximately 74% of which show up once; roughly 7.5% is in the top ten. Sequenced: PBMCs. The receptors shown here come from a male donor in good health and CMV-seronegative.

The rearrangement uses TRBV7-9 and TRBJ2-7, with D hard to call. Between the trimmed V and J ends, which lost 6 bases and 4 bases, there was a span of 25 bases. CDR3 length: 17 amino acids. Germline values: CDR1 SEHNR, CDR2 FQNEAQ (reference sequence). The chain's CDR3 is CASRPSVQPTLIYEQYF. In nucleotides, the CDR3 is TGTGCCAGCAGACCTAGTGTCCAGCCCACCCTTATATACGAGCAGTACTTC.

The CDR3 nucleotides are TGTGCCAGTGCGAAGAATACTTACTCCTACGAGCAGTACTTC. It translates to CASAKNTYSYEQYF. The chain couples TRBV19 to TRBJ2-7; D remains unclear. CDR1 LNHDA and CDR2 SQIVND come from the germline V gene (reference sequence). The CDR3 runs to 14 residues. V shed 8 bases and J shed 0 bases, with 14 bases lying between them.

CDR3 DNA: TGTGCCAGCAGCTTGGTGCAGGGTGTCTACACCGGGGAGCTGTTTTTT. It yields the protein CASSLVQGVYTGELFF. The chain has TRBV5-8 and TRBJ2-2; D might be TRBD1 (5 bases). V was pared by 0 bases and J by 3 bases, with 12 bases between. The CDR3 has 16 amino acids. Looked up from germline, CDR1 is SGHTS and CDR2 is YDEGEE.

The chain combines TRBV28 with TRBJ2-5; 10 nucleotides match TRBD1. The junction had 3 bases not matched to a gene; V was cut back by 6 bases and J by 5 bases. The CDR3 is made up of 13 amino acids. Germline assignment: CDR1 MDHEN and CDR2 SYDVKM. This chain's CDR3 is CASRTGGRETQYF. The CDR3 coding sequence is TGTGCCAGCAGGACAGGGGGCCGGGAGACCCAGTACTTC.

This clone was picked up one time. The chain couples TRBV5-5 to TRBJ1-5, with a tentative D call TRBD1 (5 bases). The ends were cut back, 1 base at V and 3 bases at J, with 14 bases in the middle. CDR1 and CDR2 (germline): SGHKS, YYEKEE (reference sequence). This CDR3 is 16 amino acids long. DNA of the CDR3: TGTGCCAGCAGCTTGTCCGCAGGGAATTACAATCAGCCCCAGCATTTT. It yields the protein CASSLSAGNYNQPQHF.

As DNA, the CDR3 is TGTGCCAGCCGCGGACGGGATAATGAAAAACTGTTTTTT. Translated: CASRGRDNEKLFF. The V call is TRBV6-1, the J call TRBJ1-4; no reliable D call. V dropped 8 bases and J dropped 4 bases, with 11 bases sitting between them. Germline V CDR1 and CDR2: MNHNS, SASEGT. CDR3 length equals 13 residues.

The chain is built from TRBV7-8 and TRBJ1-2, with unresolved D. V shed 4 bases and J shed 3 bases, with 15 bases lying between them. The CDR3 sequence is 15 residues long. Looked up from germline, CDR1 is SGHVS and CDR2 is FQNEAQ. The CDR3 coding sequence is TGTGCCAGCAGCTGGACGACTACCAGCTACTATGGCTACACCTTC. Encoded protein: CASSWTTTSYYGYTF.

This clone showed up just a few times. This chain links TRBV29-1 with TRBJ2-2; TRBD1 matches 9 bases. This CDR3 has 15 amino acids. Germline CDR1 is SQVTM and CDR2 is ANQGSEA. V trimming: 5 bases; J trimming: 5 bases; junction bases outside the gene matches: 9. CDR3 nucleotide sequence: TGCAGCGTTCCTTCTACAGGGGGCATAACCGGGGAGCTGTTTTTT. This codes for CSVPSTGGITGELFF.

The chain recombines TRBV7-3 with TRBJ2-7; D is possibly TRBD1 (6 bases). This CDR3 spans 13 amino acids. CDR1 is SGHTA, CDR2 FQGTGA, per germline. Trimming took off 5 bases at V and 6 bases at J, with 14 bases between the two ends. The CDR3 reads CASSLQGSGEQYF. DNA for the CDR3: TGTGCCAGCAGCCTACAGGGATCGGGCGAGCAGTACTTC.

The chain has TRBV27 and TRBJ1-2, with a tentative D call TRBD1 (6 bases). Germline CDR1 and CDR2: MNHEY and SMNVEV (reference sequence). The CDR3 spans 15 residues. The germline V and J ends were trimmed by 0 bases and 8 bases, with 16 bases remaining between them. Here the CDR3 reads CASSLSGGIGWGYTF. The CDR3 DNA is TGTGCCAGCAGTTTATCAGGGGGAATCGGGTGGGGCTACACCTTC.

The chain carries TRBV27 and TRBJ1-1; D perhaps matches TRBD1 (5 bases). The CDR3 is 16 amino acids. Between the trimmed V and J ends, which lost 1 base and 0 bases, there was a span of 12 bases. In germline, CDR1 is MNHEY, CDR2 SMNVEV (reference sequence). The CDR3 sequence: CASSLWPGGLNTEAFF. CDR3 DNA: TGTGCCAGCAGTTTATGGCCCGGGGGTTTGAACACTGAAGCTTTCTTT.

This clone was counted only a few times. This sequence joins TRBV29-1 and TRBJ1-2, with D maybe TRBD1 (5 bases). Germline assignment: CDR1 SQVTM and CDR2 ANQGSEA. V lost 1 base and J lost 2, with 11 bases in between. The CDR3 runs 14 residues. CDR3 coding DNA: TGCAGCGTTGAAGGCCAGGGTTTGAACTATGGCTACACCTTC. As protein: CSVEGQGLNYGYTF.

The chain uses TRBV30 and TRBJ2-7; D is perhaps TRBD1 (5 bases). The CDR3 spans 13 residues. The ends were cut back, 0 bases at V and 6 bases at J, with 12 bases in the middle. The germline V gene has CDR1 GTSNPN and CDR2 SVGIG (reference sequence). The CDR3 is CAWSVSGPSEQYF. CDR3 bases: TGTGCCTGGAGTGTATCAGGGCCCAGCGAGCAGTACTTC.

The chain uses TRBV6-1 and TRBJ2-5; 7 bases line up with TRBD1. The J call may be in error: the DNA end matches TRBJ2-7 better. Germline V lookup: CDR1 MNHNS, CDR2 SASEGT. The CDR3 is 13 residues long. This CDR3 reads CASSALTGNEQYF. CDR3 nucleotides: TGTGCCAGCAGCGCGCTGACAGGGAACGAGCAGTACTTC.

V usage is TRBV6-1 and J usage is TRBJ1-1; D uncertain. The length of the CDR3 is 12 residues. With 6 bases removed from V and 4 bases from J, the gap between germline ends came to 9 bases. Germline CDR1 reads MNHNS; CDR2 reads SASEGT. The CDR3 region has the DNA TGTGCCAGCAGACTAGACATCACTGAAGCTTTCTTT. It is translated as CASRLDITEAFF.

The genes are TRBV5-4 and TRBJ2-1; weak D call: TRBD2 (6 bases). Between the trimmed V and J ends, which lost 4 bases and 4 bases, there was a span of 15 bases. The CDR3 length is 15 residues. CDR1 is SGHNT, CDR2 YYREEE, per germline (reference sequence). The CDR3 here is CASSRDFPGYNEQFF. The CDR3 DNA is TGTGCCAGCAGCAGGGACTTCCCGGGGTACAATGAGCAGTTCTTC. The complete variable domain, with remaining parts taken from reference TRBV5-4 and TRBJ2-1, reads ETGVTQSPTHLIKTRGQQVTLRCSSQSGHNTVSWYQQALGQGPQFIFQYYREEENGRGNFPPRFSGLQFPNYSSELNVNALELDDSALYLCASSRDFPGYNEQFFGPGTRLTVL.

This clone turned up a few times. The J gene is TRBJ2-2, the V gene TRBV27, with 8 bases fitting TRBD1. The CDR3 spans 15 residues. V trimming: 4 bases; J trimming: 5 bases; junction bases outside the gene matches: 6. Germline CDR1 reads MNHEY; CDR2 reads SMNVEV (reference sequence). In DNA form, the CDR3 reads TGTGCCAGCAGTTCGACAGGGGAGTTGACCGGGGAGCTGTTTTTT. Translation gives CASSSTGELTGELFF.

The chain uses TRBV9 and TRBJ2-5; no firm D call. The CDR3 extends over 14 amino acids. V was cut by 0 bases and J by 9 bases, with 15 bases left in between. The germline V gene has CDR1 SGDLS and CDR2 YYNGEE. CDR3 nucleotides: TGTGCCAGCAGCGTAGGGGTAGCCCAGAGACCCCAGTACTTC. Translated: CASSVGVAQRPQYF.

The chain joins TRBV29-1 to TRBJ2-7; 10 bases map to TRBD1. This CDR3 is 13 amino acids long. Per the germline V gene, CDR1 is SQVTM and CDR2 is ANQGSEA. V shed 4 bases, J shed 6 bases, and the junction held 6 bases outside the gene matches. DNA of the CDR3: TGCAGCGTTGGGGGACAGGGGAGTAGCGAGCAGTACTTC. This translates into CSVGGQGSSEQYF.

The rearrangement joins TRBV14 to TRBJ2-5; D possibly corresponds to TRBD2 (7 bases). V lost 4 bases to trimming and J lost 6 bases, with 15 bases between them. The CDR3 runs 14 residues. Germline V gene data show CDR1 as SGHDN and CDR2 as FVKESK. This chain's CDR3 is CASSPAGAGKTQYF. The CDR3 DNA reads as TGTGCCAGCAGCCCGGCGGGGGCGGGGAAGACCCAGTACTTC. Drawing the rest from reference TRBV14 and TRBJ2-5, the complete variable domain is EAGVTQFPSHSVIEKGQTVTLRCDPISGHDNLYWYRRVMGKEIKFLLHFVKESKQDESGMPNNRFLAERTGGTYSTLKVQPAELEDSGVYFCASSPAGAGKTQYFGPGTRLLVL.

J is TRBJ1-5 and V is TRBV5-1; D ambiguous. CDR3 length: 14 residues. Trimming left V 4 bases short and J 5 bases short, with 13 bases between. Germline CDR1 is SGHRS and CDR2 is YFSETQ. The CDR3 here is CASSPWGEDQPQHF. The DNA for the CDR3 is TGCGCCAGCAGCCCGTGGGGAGAGGATCAGCCCCAGCATTTT.